This TCR beta chain comes out of a study of shared clonotypes between healthy human individuals. Profiled with immunoSEQ multiplex PCR; TCRdb holds only in-frame clones, not every one. The profile shows about 750,000 clones, nearly 95% of them singletons. Naive CD8 populations comprised CD45RO-negative cells positively selected for CCR7, excluding terminally differentiated effector memory CD45RA+ cells. Sequenced: naive CD8+ T cells sorted from blood. This receptor was taken from a man aged 25 to 40 in good health.

The CDR3 sequence is CSVDYGQGRDEAFF. In DNA form, the CDR3 reads TGCAGCGTTGATTACGGGCAGGGCCGTGATGAAGCTTTCTTT. This chain joins TRBV29-1 and TRBJ1-1; D may be TRBD1 (5 bases). Germline values: CDR1 SQVTM, CDR2 ANQGSEA. The V gene lost 3 bases and the J gene lost 7 bases, with 18 bases spanning the gap. The CDR3 runs to 14 residues.